Reported below is one T cell receptor (beta chain). Its specific antigen is unknown. Base-call qualities are not available, and no considerably larger clone is one nucleotide away. The cohort comprised around 700 healthy bone marrow donors. Cohort members were all nominally healthy when sampled, although unrecorded immune exposures were likely present. The donor tested CMV seropositive and was one of the 289 seropositive cohort members. A peripheral blood sample was provided by each donor, and peripheral blood mononuclear cells were used for TCR beta sequencing. Genomic DNA was extracted from the blood cell samples with the Qiagen DNeasy Blood Extraction Kit. The method was the immunoSEQ multiplex PCR assay. For the multiplex PCR, a mixture combining 60 forward primers for TCR Vbeta segments and 13 reverse primers for TCR Jbeta segments was used. The CDR3 region of rearranged TCR beta genes was amplified from genomic DNA by a multiplex PCR assay. Amplified TCR beta libraries were sequenced as 87-base-pair reads on the Illumina HiSeq System. The published analysis was carried out like this. A later analysis tallied roughly 78 million unique TCR beta chains across the approximately 670 repertoires, and around 9.9 million of those chains were shared by two or more donors. Raw reads were error-corrected and collapsed into unique sequences with a nearest-neighbor algorithm that merged closely related sequences to remove PCR and sequencing errors. To assign V, D and J gene segments, CDR3 sequences were aligned to IMGT reference sequences. For a sequence to be retained, a match of at least six nucleotides was required to both a V gene segment and a J gene segment. A rearrangement was called productive if the CDR3 had no stop codons and remained in frame with V and J, and every other rearrangement was called non-productive. CDR3 was defined according to IMGT convention as the region running from the second conserved V-encoded cysteine to the conserved J-encoded phenylalanine. Sequences without an unambiguous match to a single V gene segment were excluded from the earlier analysis of over 500 of the donors. An earlier analysis of several hundred of the donors called V segments functional above 56.7% productive rearrangements and segregating when the between-donor standard deviation exceeded 5%. A statistical classification framework was built to diagnose cytomegalovirus status from the catalog of TCR beta chain sequences. A later analysis assigned V and J genes by comparing TCR nucleotide sequences with IMGT/GENE-DB human TR gene sequences. A later analysis assigned CDR3 sequences and most-parsimonious VDJ recombination scenarios with the TCRdist pipeline. In a later analysis, every TCR beta chain was defined by the combination of its CDR3 amino acid sequence and its V-gene family, and reads without a unique V-gene family were dropped. A later analysis removed several hundred highly shared, low-generation-probability nucleotide sequences to deal with suspected cross-contamination and a sequencing artifact. A later analysis calculated a clonal expansion index for each public chain from normalized within-repertoire ranks of inferred template counts. A later analysis computed generation probabilities with a VDJ recombination model fitted to out-of-frame rearrangements, and checked the results against IGoR. In a later analysis, hypergeometric tests were used to score TCR-TCR, TCR-HLA and TCR-CMV co-occurrence, with a repertoire-size bias correction applied to TCR pairs. A later analysis estimated false discovery rates by permuting HLA or CMV assignments 20 times. In a later analysis, co-occurring TCRs were grouped with DBSCAN, and TCRdist sequence similarity was added when clustering was performed within HLA-allele-positive subsets. Co-occurrence clustering excluded repertoires with fewer than 30,000 or more than 120,000 public chains, plus five with anomalous nucleotide sharing. TCRdb carries this immuneACCESS record with in-frame sequences only. Its versions omit some clonotypes, under half of them owing to an unresolved V gene in the studies checked, with the rest unexplained. Clone size and V and J calls were adopted from that table, with D and trimming inferred from the DNA. In all, the sample holds about 270,000 clones, and 86% of those were seen once. The ten largest clonotypes hold 3.5% to 4.5% of the sample.

This specimen belongs to a study of cytomegalovirus exposure and HLA in healthy donors (dated by TCRdb to about 2017). Looking at the study overall: According to an earlier analysis of several hundred of the donors, about 170 million T cells yielded roughly 110 million unique TCR beta sequences and roughly 280 Gb of sequence data. To predict cytomegalovirus infection status, the study combined high-throughput TCR immunosequencing, statistical association of individual TCRs with disease status, and machine learning. On average, roughly 250,000 unique TCR beta nucleotide sequences were sequenced per donor among about 400 genotyped donors of the cohort, with around 19% of those sequences being non-productive. All discovery cohort repertoires had been generated using a single sequencing platform. Class I and class II HLA loci were covered by the typing at four-digit resolution. A later analysis re-analyzed previously published TCR beta repertoires from roughly 600 donors and added high-resolution HLA genotyping to study TCR occurrence patterns. An earlier analysis of 587 of the donors applied high-throughput TCR beta sequencing to assess whether each TCR beta V gene segment acted as functional or pseudogenic. Because of strong linkage in the cohort, roughly five DR-DQ haplotypes were treated as single units for association and clustering. The number of donors typed differed by locus, with roughly 620-640 for A, B, C, DRB1 and DQB1, approximately 500 for DQA1, 600 to 610 for DPA1, and 450 to 480 for DPB1. Genome-wide SNP genotypes for about 60% of the roughly 670 donors were used in a later genetic analysis, which treated that subset as a discovery cohort. The study was designed to test whether signatures of past pathogen exposure could be identified by cataloging public T cell receptors. In addition to the first cohort of 666 subjects, a separate validation cohort of 130 or so different subjects was used. Roughly 300 gigabases of sequencing data and about 92 million unique TCR sequences made up an early release that covered under 750 HLA-typed donors. Donor age, sex, ethnicity and CMV serostatus were compiled alongside the repertoire data. Of the roughly 430 genotyped donors, about 80% fell in the genetic ancestry cluster associated with self-reported Caucasian donors. The later analysis used no new phenotypic data to find candidate immune exposures, relying instead on TCR beta sequences and their occurrence across donors. The study used immunosequencing to profile the T cell repertoires of 666 subjects and linked those repertoires to cytomegalovirus serostatus. Findings and caveats that apply to the study as a whole: HLA typing was unavailable for some donors at each locus, so association tests used only the typed subset. Immune exposure information for the cohort was limited to CMV serostatus. Most CMV-associated TCR beta chains appeared to be HLA-restricted in a later analysis, and the HLA associations seemed to be driven largely by CMV exposure. In a later analysis, TCR association rates were found to vary across HLA loci, with the most associated TCRs seen for DRB1 alleles and the fewest for HLA-C alleles. Assigning TCR associations to individual alleles was difficult when HLA alleles, especially DR and DQ, strongly co-occurred. In a later analysis, HLA-associated TCR beta chains showed more clonal expansion and lower generation probabilities than non-associated chains that were equally common. Correlated functional status among segregating V segments might be attributable to linkage disequilibrium, but an unknown experimental factor could not be ruled out. In vitro tests confirmed that a few of the cytomegalovirus-associated TCR beta chains recognize cytomegalovirus antigens. An association between a missense DCLRE1C variant and V-gene and J-gene trimming of TCR beta chains was found in a later genetic analysis and replicated in an independent cohort. In the study, some 160 TCR beta chains were listed as associated with cytomegalovirus. The earlier analysis of 587 of the donors excluded some 15 rarely observed V segments, including chromosome 9 orphons, because counts were too low. Roughly uniform sequencing depth across donors was assumed in presence/absence analyses, although this assumption may not hold. Because the 87-base-pair reads could not distinguish some IMGT-functional V segments, including TRBV6-2 and TRBV6-3, those segments were excluded. According to a later analysis, parvovirus B19, influenza, CMV and Epstein-Barr virus appeared linked to several top co-occurrence clusters. Most TCR sequences were observed very rarely across donors, whereas some public TCRs were present in many individuals. Specific HLA alleles were associated with some 15,000 TCR beta sequences at a false discovery rate of 0.05 in a later analysis. According to the authors, the approach could potentially be generalized to other disease states and immunological phenotypes. A further reported finding was that TCR beta sequences accurately predicted the HLA-A and HLA-B alleles for most subjects in the first cohort. According to a later genetic analysis, donors in an Asian-associated ancestry cluster had fewer N-insertions in productive TCRs than the roughly 700-donor mean. A group of highly shared sequence variants was considered likely to be a technical artifact of the sequencing pipeline. Cytomegalovirus status was reported to be diagnosed by the classifier with high specificity and sensitivity in both the original and validation cohorts. This cohort had only TCR beta chains sequenced, and the lack of alpha or paired-chain data limited which features could be detected. An earlier analysis of around 540 of the donors showed that most TCR beta V segments appeared in productive rearrangements either about 87% or about 30% of the time, which broadly matched IMGT annotations.

At the junction V is shortened by 7 bases and J by 0 bases; bases outside the gene matches: 8. From cysteine to phenylalanine, the CDR3 is 16 amino acids long. The retained sequence is limited to the CDR3, 48 bases, with the frame set at the first base. The CDR1 and CDR2 encoded by the germline V gene (reference sequence) are MNHEY and SMNVEV. Sequencing was performed on PBMCs. The receptor's source is a man aged 35 to 55 in good health and CMV-seropositive. The rearrangement combines TRBV27 with TRBJ2-1, with TRBD2 matching 8 junction bases. The DNA reads TGTGCCAGCACTCCGGGGGGGAGCGCCTCCTACAATGAGCAGTTCTTC. Translated, this is CASTPGGSASYNEQFF.